This T cell receptor beta chain appears in the sequencing data of a study of blood T cell repertoires in COVID-19. Turning to the study itself: T cells, B-cell-depleted T cells, or PBMCs provided the cDNA or gDNA that served as material.

J was trimmed by 2 bases and V by 2 bases; bases with no gene match: 1. This CDR3 is 15 amino acids long. Germline V lookup: CDR1 LGHDT, CDR2 YNNKEL (reference sequence). As handled by the study authors: Reference gene primer amplification gave estimated nucleated cell counts. Here immunoSEQ multiplex PCR was the method, and the copy in TCRdb shows in-frame clones only, minus some. For V, J and clone size, that table is used; D and trimming come from the DNA. The table records about 41,000 clones, 83% of them present only once. Sequencing was performed on peripheral blood. This sequence was found in a woman aged 80 or over with active or convalescent COVID-19. V is TRBV3-1 (or the pseudogene TRBV3-2) and J is TRBJ1-3; TRBD1 matches at 9 bases. The CDR3 sequence: CASSQNRGPGNTIYF. For the CDR3, the DNA is TGTGCCAGCAGCCAAAACAGGGGGCCTGGAAACACCATATATTTT.